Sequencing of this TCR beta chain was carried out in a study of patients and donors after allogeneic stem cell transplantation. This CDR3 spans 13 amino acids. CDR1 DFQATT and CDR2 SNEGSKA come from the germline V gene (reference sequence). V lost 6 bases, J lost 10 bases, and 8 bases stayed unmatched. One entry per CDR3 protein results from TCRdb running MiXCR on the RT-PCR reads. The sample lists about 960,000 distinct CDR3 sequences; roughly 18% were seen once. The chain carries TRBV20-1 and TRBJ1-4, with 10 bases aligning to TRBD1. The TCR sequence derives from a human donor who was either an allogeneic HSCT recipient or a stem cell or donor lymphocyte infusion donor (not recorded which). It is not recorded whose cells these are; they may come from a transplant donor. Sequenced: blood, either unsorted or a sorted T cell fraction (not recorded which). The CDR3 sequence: CSARTGGGTKLFF. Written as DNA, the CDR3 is TGCAGTGCCCGGACAGGGGGAGGAACAAAACTGTTTTTT.